These 20 T cell receptor beta chains originate from one sample sequenced in a study of blood T cell repertoires in COVID-19. This table comes from immunoSEQ multiplex PCR, and its TCRdb copy is limited to in-frame clones, with some not included. The profile covers approximately 400,000 clones, with approximately 90% appearing a single time and roughly 0.9% taken by the ten largest. The source material was PBMCs or T cells enriched from blood (not recorded which). Receptors were obtained from a woman aged 40 to 49 who had been exposed to COVID-19.

V usage is TRBV7-9 and J usage is TRBJ1-1; 7 bases line up with TRBD1. CDR1 SEHNR and CDR2 FQNEAQ come from the germline V gene (reference sequence). The CDR3 totals 13 residues. Trimming took 1 base from V and 8 from J; bases not matched to a gene: 4. The CDR3 DNA reads TGTGCCAGCAGCTTAGACGGCAGGGGGGAAGCTTTCTTT. Protein product: CASSLDGRGEAFF.

The V gene is TRBV24-1, the J gene TRBJ1-1; no clear D gene. The CDR3 spans 15 residues. Trimming took 0 bases from V and 1 from J, leaving 8 bases between them. Looked up from germline, CDR1 is KGHDR and CDR2 is SFDVKD. In nucleotides, the CDR3 is TGTGCCACCAGTGATTTGGTCGAGGGGAACACTGAAGCTTTCTTT. Protein product: CATSDLVEGNTEAFF.

The chain recombines TRBV5-1 with TRBJ2-3, with D maybe TRBD2 (5 bases). This CDR3 region has 16 residues. Trimming left V 0 bases short and J 0 bases short, with 11 bases between. The germline V gene has CDR1 SGHRS and CDR2 YFSETQ. The CDR3 nucleotides are TGCGCCAGCAGCTTGGGCCTGACTACTAGCACAGATACGCAGTATTTT. Amino acids: CASSLGLTTSTDTQYF.

The CDR3 region has the DNA TGTGCCTCTCGCCGGGAGGGGGTAGGTTCACCCCTCCACTTT. Residues: CASRREGVGSPLHF. The chain has TRBV3-1 (or the pseudogene TRBV3-2) and TRBJ1-6; a possible D gene is TRBD1 (6 bases). From germline, CDR1 is LGHDT and CDR2 YNNKEL (reference sequence). V was pared by 11 bases and J by 9 bases, with 20 bases between. CDR3 length: 14 residues.

The chain recombines TRBV2 with TRBJ1-5, with D possibly matching TRBD1 (5 bases). Germline V lookup: CDR1 SNHLY, CDR2 FYNNEI. This CDR3 comprises 15 residues. V was clipped by 6 bases and J by 2 bases, with 14 bases between them. The CDR3 reads CASSRRDSGNQPQHF. CDR3 nucleotides: TGTGCCAGCAGCCGTCGGGACTCTGGCAATCAGCCCCAGCATTTT.

V is TRBV19 and J is TRBJ1-2; D is possibly TRBD1 (5 bases). Germline V gene lookup returns CDR1 LNHDA and CDR2 SQIVND (reference sequence). The length of the CDR3 is 14 residues. V lost 4 bases and J 2 bases, leaving 11 bases between the germline ends. The CDR3, as DNA: TGTGCCAGTAGTACACTACAGGTGAACTATGGCTACACCTTC. Translated: CASSTLQVNYGYTF.

This chain uses TRBV10-3 with TRBJ1-2; possibly TRBD1 for D (6 bases). Germline CDR1 is ENHRY and CDR2 is SYGVKD. V was pared by 6 bases and J by 2 bases, with 10 bases between. The CDR3 is 13 amino acids. CDR3 in amino acids: CAIRSDRNYGYTF. The CDR3 DNA follows: TGTGCCATCAGATCTGACAGGAACTATGGCTACACCTTC.

This clone appeared once. The chain couples TRBV3-1 (or the pseudogene TRBV3-2) to TRBJ2-1; 11 bases align to TRBD2. Looked up from germline, CDR1 is LGHDT and CDR2 is YNNKEL (reference sequence). V lost 5 bases to trimming and J lost 6 bases; unmatched junction nucleotides: 12. The CDR3 runs 17 residues. The CDR3 region has the DNA TGTGCCAGCAGCACAGGGGGCCTAGCGGGGGGTATCAATGAGCAGTTCTTC. This codes for CASSTGGLAGGINEQFF.

J is TRBJ2-1 and V is TRBV6-5; possible D gene TRBD2, 6 bases. Trimming removed 3 bases from V and 14 bases from J, with 11 bases in between. Germline-derived CDR1 and CDR2 are MNHEY and SVGAGI. The CDR3 covers 11 residues. The CDR3 loop is CASSYGGKEFF. In DNA form, the CDR3 reads TGTGCCAGCAGTTATGGGGGGAAGGAGTTCTTC.

The gene calls are TRBV7-2 and TRBJ1-6; 9 positions agree with TRBD1. The germline V gene has CDR1 SGHTA and CDR2 FQGNSA. The V segment lost 5 bases and the J segment 5 bases; nucleotides outside the gene matches: 7. The CDR3 is 16 amino acids. The CDR3 bases are TGTGCCAGCAGCGTGTGGTGGGACAGGGATAATTCACCCCTCCACTTT. As protein: CASSVWWDRDNSPLHF. The variable domain in full, completed from reference TRBV7-2 and TRBJ1-6, reads GAGVSQSPSNKVTEKGKDVELRCDPISGHTALYWYRQSLGQGLEFLIYFQGNSAPDKSGLPSDRFSAERTGGSVSTLTIQRTQQEDSAVYLCASSVWWDRDNSPLHFGNGTRLTVT.

The rearrangement uses TRBV7-8 and TRBJ2-5, with D possibly matching TRBD1 (5 bases). V lost 2 bases to trimming and J lost 1 base, with 14 bases between them. This CDR3 has 16 amino acids. Germline values: CDR1 SGHVS, CDR2 FQNEAQ. The CDR3 spells CASSLHQDKPQETQYF. In nucleotides, the CDR3 is TGTGCCAGCAGCTTACATCAGGACAAGCCCCAAGAGACCCAGTACTTC.

The CDR3 sequence is CASSLDRDRGNLFF. The CDR3 nucleotides read TGTGCCAGCAGCTTAGATCGGGACAGGGGAAACCTGTTTTTT. The rearrangement uses TRBV11-3 and TRBJ1-4, with TRBD1 matching over 10 bases. The CDR3 covers 14 residues. V was clipped by 0 bases and J by 14 bases; unmatched bases: 6. The V gene's germline CDR1 is SGHNT and CDR2 YENEEA.

The CDR3 is CASGWNRLPLYEQYF. CDR3 DNA: TGTGCTAGTGGTTGGAACCGACTGCCTCTCTACGAGCAGTACTTC. V usage is TRBV12-5 and J usage is TRBJ2-7, with D hard to call. The CDR3 consists of 15 residues. Germline V gene lookup returns CDR1 LGHNT and CDR2 FRNRAP. The V end lost 4 bases, the J end lost 3 bases, and 16 bases lay between the germline ends. Variable domain in full (rest from reference TRBV12-5 and TRBJ2-7): DARVTQTPRHKVTEMGQEVTMRCQPILGHNTVFWYRQTMMQGLELLAYFRNRAPLDDSGMPKDRFSAEMPDATLATLKIQPSEPRDSAVYFCASGWNRLPLYEQYFGPGTRLTVT.

This chain joins TRBV5-4 and TRBJ2-5; 10 bases match TRBD2. Germline CDR1 SGHNT, CDR2 YYREEE (reference sequence). There are 14 residues in the CDR3. J was trimmed by 3 bases and V by 5 bases; bases with no gene match: 4. CDR3: CASSQAGGKETQYF. In nucleotides, the CDR3 is TGTGCCAGCAGTCAAGCGGGGGGGAAAGAGACCCAGTACTTC. The whole variable domain, filled in from reference TRBV5-4 and TRBJ2-5, reads ETGVTQSPTHLIKTRGQQVTLRCSSQSGHNTVSWYQQALGQGPQFIFQYYREEENGRGNFPPRFSGLQFPNYSSELNVNALELDDSALYLCASSQAGGKETQYFGPGTRLLVL.

The rearrangement links TRBV29-1 to TRBJ1-1; the match to TRBD1 covers 9 bases. Germline V gene lookup returns CDR1 SQVTM and CDR2 ANQGSEA. The CDR3 contains 12 residues. Trimming took 7 bases from V and 4 from J; bases not matched to a gene: 4. The chain's CDR3 is CSGRQGGTEAFF. As DNA, the CDR3 is TGCAGCGGTCGACAGGGGGGCACTGAAGCTTTCTTT.

The rearrangement joins TRBV24-1 to TRBJ1-2, with 9 bases matching TRBD1. Looked up from germline, CDR1 is KGHDR and CDR2 is SFDVKD. The CDR3 runs 14 residues. The ends lost 3 bases at V and 8 bases at J; junction bases unmatched: 6. The CDR3 bases are TGTGCCACCAGTGATCGGACAGGGGAAGGAGGCTACACCTTC. It specifies CATSDRTGEGGYTF.

This sequence joins TRBV12-5 and TRBJ1-3; D not certain. This CDR3 region has 15 residues. V dropped 5 bases and J dropped 1 base, with 12 bases sitting between them. Germline loops: CDR1 LGHNT, CDR2 FRNRAP. CDR3 nucleotides: TGTGCTAGTGGTGATAGAGTCCGATCTGGAAACACCATATATTTT. Amino acids: CASGDRVRSGNTIYF.

This clone has more than one count but fewer than ten. The gene calls are TRBV12-5 and TRBJ1-1, with D possibly being TRBD1 (6 bases). Trimming removed 3 bases from V and 1 base from J, with 15 bases in between. The length of the CDR3 is 16 residues. The germline gives CDR1 LGHNT, CDR2 FRNRAP. The CDR3 bases are TGTGCTAGTGGTTTTGGGGCCTGGGACAAGAACACTGAAGCTTTCTTT. This gives the protein CASGFGAWDKNTEAFF.

The rearrangement joins TRBV18 to TRBJ1-2; D is ambiguous. This CDR3 spans 14 amino acids. Germline lookup yields CDR1 KGHSH and CDR2 LQKENI. Trimming took 2 bases from V and 2 from J, leaving 9 bases between them. The CDR3: CASSPSSGNYGYTF. The CDR3 nucleotides read TGTGCCAGCTCACCATCGTCAGGCAACTATGGCTACACCTTC.

V is TRBV7-3 and J is TRBJ2-1; 11 positions agree with TRBD2. The junction had 2 bases not matched to a gene; V was cut back by 1 base and J by 6 bases. Germline values: CDR1 SGHTA, CDR2 FQGTGA. This CDR3 is built from 15 residues. CDR3 DNA sequence: TGTGCCAGCAGCTTAATAGCGGGGGGGCGCAATGAGCAGTTCTTC. Its translation: CASSLIAGGRNEQFF.